The TCR beta chain described here comes from a study of T cell repertoires in cytomegalovirus infection. Study conclusions and caveats: Ex vivo responses were dominated by HLA-C-restricted CMV-specific TCR beta clonotypes.

This clonotype was seen at least ten times. The target antigen is unknown. TCRdb fed the reads into MiXCR, producing one record per CDR3 protein. The sample consists of fewer than 850,000 distinct CDR3 sequences, approximately 32% of them appearing once. This CDR3 contains 15 residues. CDR1 and CDR2 (germline): KGHSH, LQKENI. J lost 0 bases, V lost 3 bases, and 4 bases had no gene match. The J gene is TRBJ1-2, the V gene TRBV18; 7 positions agree with TRBD1. The TCR originated in a human donor in good health (CMV status not recorded). Some clones in this sample may be carry-over from other donors' samples. The sample here was cultured CD8+ T cells from PBMCs, taken from culture after CMV antigen stimulation. The CDR3 DNA reads TGTGCCAGCTCACCGAACAGGGGACCTAACTATGGCTACACCTTC. The encoded protein is CASSPNRGPNYGYTF.